This T cell receptor beta chain derives from a study of blood T cell repertoires in COVID-19 (TCRdb year 2020). With regard to the full study: The collaborator samples originated in the United States, Italy and Spain and spanned the acute and convalescent phases of COVID-19. The prospective study material was composed of cDNA or gDNA derived from T cells, B-cell-depleted T cells, or PBMCs. Deeply sampled blood TCRbeta repertoires from subjects exposed to, actively infected with, or recovered from COVID-19 were included in the dataset. The repertoires were released in a freely available public database meant as a resource for research on the immune response to SARS-CoV-2. Samples came from the ongoing ImmuneRACE study (first 160 participants) plus 1,254 subjects from 6 global collaborators. The sample metadata nearly always contained a de-identified subject ID, COVID-19 status, age in years and sex. HLA class I and class II types, where available, came from metadata supplied by the sample provider rather than from assay-based typing. The full study reports these points: How much clinical and demographic metadata was included differed by source and by participant, and the metadata was provided uncurated.

Each collaborating institution followed its own protocols to collect whole blood in K2EDTA tubes. For TCRbeta analysis, collaborators shipped samples as frozen whole blood, isolated PBMCs, or DNA extracted from either of those sample types. On this clone: The antigen it recognizes is unknown. No base qualities exist here, and no much larger clone lies one base off it.

TCRbeta CDR3 regions were amplified from genomic DNA by means of the immunoSEQ Assay, a bias-controlled multiplex PCR. For the original study's pipeline: The number of nucleated cells in each sample was estimated by amplification of reference gene primers within the assay. Sequence reads were collapsed and filtered to measure the absolute abundance of every unique TCRbeta CDR3 rearrangement. For each sample, productive Simpson clonality was calculated as the square root of Simpson's diversity index over productive rearrangements. TCRdb took this table from immuneACCESS and kept in-frame rearrangements with V and J called. Such tables lack part of the clones; where checked against another copy, unresolved V genes explain under half of the gap, and the rest is unexplained. That table supplies the V and J calls and clone size; D and trimming were determined from the DNA. Here the sample has 150,000 or so clones; about 86% occur a single time. The ten largest clones take up about 3% of the sample.

From its cysteine to its phenylalanine, the CDR3 spans 17 amino acids. The read is trimmed to its CDR3 DNA, 51 bases read in frame from base 1. The germline V gene (reference sequence) sets CDR1 to MNHEY and CDR2 to SMNVEV. V gives up 6 bases and J gives up 5 bases, and the segment between their germline ends measures 26 bases. The receptor was isolated from a woman older than 75 with acute or convalescent COVID-19. The chain links TRBV27 with TRBJ2-7; the D region possibly corresponds to TRBD1 (6 bases align). The sequencing sample was made of peripheral blood. CDR3 reads: CASRYLGVDRSGHEQYF. The DNA sequence follows: TGTGCCAGCAGATATTTGGGGGTGGACAGAAGTGGCCACGAGCAGTACTTC.